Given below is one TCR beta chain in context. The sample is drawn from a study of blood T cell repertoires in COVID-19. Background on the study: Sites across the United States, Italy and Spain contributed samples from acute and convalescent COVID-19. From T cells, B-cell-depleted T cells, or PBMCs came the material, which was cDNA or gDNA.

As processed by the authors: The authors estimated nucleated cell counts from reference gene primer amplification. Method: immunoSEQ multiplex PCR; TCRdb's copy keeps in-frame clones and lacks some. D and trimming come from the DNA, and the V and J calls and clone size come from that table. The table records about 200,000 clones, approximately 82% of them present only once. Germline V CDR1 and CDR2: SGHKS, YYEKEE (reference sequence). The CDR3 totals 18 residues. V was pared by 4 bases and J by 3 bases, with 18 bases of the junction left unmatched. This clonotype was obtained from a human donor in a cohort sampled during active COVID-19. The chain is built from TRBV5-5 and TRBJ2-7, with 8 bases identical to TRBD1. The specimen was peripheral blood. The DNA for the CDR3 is TGTGCCAGCAGCCTAACTCAGACTGGGACAGGAAGTCTCTACGAGCAGTACTTC. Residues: CASSLTQTGTGSLYEQYF.